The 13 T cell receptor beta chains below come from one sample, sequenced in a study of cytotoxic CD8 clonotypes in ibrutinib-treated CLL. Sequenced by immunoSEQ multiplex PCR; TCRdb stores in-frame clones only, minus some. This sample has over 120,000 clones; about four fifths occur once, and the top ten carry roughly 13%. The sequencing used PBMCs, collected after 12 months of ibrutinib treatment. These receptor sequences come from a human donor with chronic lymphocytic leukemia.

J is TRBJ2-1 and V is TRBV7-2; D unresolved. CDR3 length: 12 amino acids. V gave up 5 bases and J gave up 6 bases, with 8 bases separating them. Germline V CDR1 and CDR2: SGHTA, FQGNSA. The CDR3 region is CASSPPRNEQFF. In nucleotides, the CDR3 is TGTGCCAGCAGCCCACCCCGCAATGAGCAGTTCTTC.

CDR3 nucleotides: TGTGCCAGCAGCCGTTTCGGGGGATTGAACACCGGGGAGCTGTTTTTT. Protein product: CASSRFGGLNTGELFF. This rearrangement joins TRBV7-2 to TRBJ2-2, with D possibly being TRBD2 (6 bases). Trimming removed 5 bases at V and 1 base at J, with 14 bases between. The CDR3 covers 16 residues. CDR1 and CDR2 (germline): SGHTA, FQGNSA.

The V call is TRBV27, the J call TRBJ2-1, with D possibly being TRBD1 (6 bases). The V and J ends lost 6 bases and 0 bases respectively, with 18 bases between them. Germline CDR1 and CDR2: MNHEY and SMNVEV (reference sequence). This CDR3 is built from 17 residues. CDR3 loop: CASSLERQGSSYNEQFF. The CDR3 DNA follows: TGTGCCAGCAGCCTCGAGCGCCAGGGGAGCTCCTACAATGAGCAGTTCTTC.

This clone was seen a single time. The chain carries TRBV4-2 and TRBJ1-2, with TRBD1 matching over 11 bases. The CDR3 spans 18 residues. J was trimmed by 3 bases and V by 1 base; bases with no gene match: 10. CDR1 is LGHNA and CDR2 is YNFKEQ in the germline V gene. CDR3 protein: CASSQVGQGVDQDYGYTF. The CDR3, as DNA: TGTGCCAGCAGCCAAGTGGGACAGGGGGTCGATCAAGACTATGGCTACACCTTC.

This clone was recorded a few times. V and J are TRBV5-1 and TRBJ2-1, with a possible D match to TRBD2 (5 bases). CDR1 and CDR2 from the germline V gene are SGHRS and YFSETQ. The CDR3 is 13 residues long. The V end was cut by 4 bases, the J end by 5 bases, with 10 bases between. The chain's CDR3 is CASSEGADNEQFF. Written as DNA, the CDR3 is TGCGCCAGCAGCGAGGGAGCTGACAATGAGCAGTTCTTC.

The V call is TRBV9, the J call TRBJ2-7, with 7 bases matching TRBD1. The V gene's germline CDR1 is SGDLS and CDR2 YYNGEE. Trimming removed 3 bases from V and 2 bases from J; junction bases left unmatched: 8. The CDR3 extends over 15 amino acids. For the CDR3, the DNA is TGTGCCAGCAGCGCACGGGACAGCGCAACCTACGAGCAGTACTTC. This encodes CASSARDSATYEQYF.

The chain's CDR3 is CASSFMGVDTQYF. The CDR3 DNA sequence: TGTGCCAGCAGCTTCATGGGGGTGGATACGCAGTATTTT. The rearrangement links TRBV7-2 to TRBJ2-3; either TRBD1 or TRBD2 may fit D (5 bases each). Germline V CDR1 and CDR2: SGHTA, FQGNSA. Trimming removed 3 bases at V and 6 bases at J, with 10 bases between. CDR3 length: 13 amino acids.

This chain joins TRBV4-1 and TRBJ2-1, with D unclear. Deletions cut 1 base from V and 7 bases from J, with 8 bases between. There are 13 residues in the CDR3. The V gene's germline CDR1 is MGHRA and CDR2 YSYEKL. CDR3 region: CASSQATPNEQFF. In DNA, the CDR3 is TGCGCCAGCAGCCAAGCTACTCCGAATGAGCAGTTCTTC.

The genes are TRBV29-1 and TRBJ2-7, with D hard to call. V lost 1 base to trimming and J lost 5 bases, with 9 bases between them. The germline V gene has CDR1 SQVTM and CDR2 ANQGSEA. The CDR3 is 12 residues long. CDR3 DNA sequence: TGCAGCGTTGAAGTCAGTTACCACGAGCAGTACTTC. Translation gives CSVEVSYHEQYF.

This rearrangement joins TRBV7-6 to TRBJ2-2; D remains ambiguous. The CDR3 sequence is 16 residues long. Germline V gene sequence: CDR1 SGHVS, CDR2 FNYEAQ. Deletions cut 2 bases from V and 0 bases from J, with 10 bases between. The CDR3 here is CASSLLNLANTGELFF. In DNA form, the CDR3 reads TGTGCCAGCAGCTTACTAAACCTCGCGAACACCGGGGAGCTGTTTTTT.

CDR3 loop: CSVDSGTTNEKLFF. The CDR3 nucleotides are TGCAGCGTTGATTCCGGGACAACTAATGAAAAACTGTTTTTT. V and J are TRBV29-1 and TRBJ1-4; no definite D call. The CDR3 contains 14 residues. Per the germline V gene, CDR1 is SQVTM and CDR2 is ANQGSEA. V was clipped by 3 bases and J by 0 bases, with 8 bases between them.

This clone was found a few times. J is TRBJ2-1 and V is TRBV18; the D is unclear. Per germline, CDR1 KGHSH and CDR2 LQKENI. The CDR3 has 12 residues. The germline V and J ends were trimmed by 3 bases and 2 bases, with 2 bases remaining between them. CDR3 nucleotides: TGTGCCAGCTCACCCGCCTACAATGAGCAGTTCTTC. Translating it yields CASSPAYNEQFF.

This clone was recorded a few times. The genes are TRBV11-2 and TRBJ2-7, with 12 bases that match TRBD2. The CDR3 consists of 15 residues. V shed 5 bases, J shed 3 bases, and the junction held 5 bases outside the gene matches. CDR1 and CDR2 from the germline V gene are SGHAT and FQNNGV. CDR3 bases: TGTGCCAGCAGCACAACTAGCGGGAGGTTCTACGAGCAGTACTTC. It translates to CASSTTSGRFYEQYF.